This T cell receptor (beta chain) emerged from a study of blood T cell repertoires in COVID-19. Germline V gives CDR1 SNHLY, CDR2 FYNNEI. This CDR3 is 12 amino acids long. Trimming stripped 5 bases from V and 4 bases from J, with 7 bases between. This clone has just one count. Participants classified as exposed had met a COVID-19 case within 2 weeks before study entry. The protocol was immunoSEQ multiplex PCR, while the TCRdb copy is restricted to in-frame clones and leaves out a portion. The table includes about 250,000 clones, about 85% detected once. Material for sequencing was PBMCs or T cells enriched from blood (not recorded which). The chain links TRBV2 to TRBJ2-3; D might be TRBD2 (5 bases). The clonotype was recovered from a woman aged 50 to 60 who had been exposed to COVID-19. CDR3: CASSSEADTQYF. The DNA for the CDR3 is TGTGCCAGCAGTTCGGAGGCAGATACGCAGTATTTT.